The clone carrying this TCR beta chain was seen just once. This record comes from a study of CD8 T cells in Susac syndrome. Study at large: At blood draw, Susac syndrome patients were therapy-naive, on corticosteroids, or on intravenous immunoglobulin alone.

Germline lookup yields CDR1 SEHNR and CDR2 FQNEAQ (reference sequence). V was trimmed by 5 bases and J by 1 base, leaving 13 bases between them. CDR3 length: 15 amino acids. Reverse transcription of roughly 0.45 to 1 ug RNA used random hexamers. Across 54 Vbeta and 13 Jbeta, immunoSEQ multiplex PCR amplified TCR beta CDR3. TCRdb reprocessed the immunoSEQ multiplex PCR reads with MiXCR, giving one entry per CDR3 protein. The sample includes about 130,000 distinct CDR3 sequences, approximately 95% of them seen just once. What was sequenced was CD8+ T cells from PBMCs. The gene calls are TRBV7-9 and TRBJ2-3, with D possibly being TRBD1 (6 bases). The TCR originated in a human donor with Susac syndrome. CDR3 protein: CASSTTGTGTDTQYF. The CDR3 nucleotides read TGTGCCAGCAGCACAACAGGGACGGGCACAGATACGCAGTATTTT. The full variable domain, completed using reference TRBV7-9 and TRBJ2-3, is DTGVSQNPRHKITKRGQNVTFRCDPISEHNRLYWYRQTLGQGPEFLTYFQNEAQLEKSRLLSDRFSAERPKGSFSTLEIQRTEQGDSAMYLCASSTTGTGTDTQYFGPGTRLTVL.